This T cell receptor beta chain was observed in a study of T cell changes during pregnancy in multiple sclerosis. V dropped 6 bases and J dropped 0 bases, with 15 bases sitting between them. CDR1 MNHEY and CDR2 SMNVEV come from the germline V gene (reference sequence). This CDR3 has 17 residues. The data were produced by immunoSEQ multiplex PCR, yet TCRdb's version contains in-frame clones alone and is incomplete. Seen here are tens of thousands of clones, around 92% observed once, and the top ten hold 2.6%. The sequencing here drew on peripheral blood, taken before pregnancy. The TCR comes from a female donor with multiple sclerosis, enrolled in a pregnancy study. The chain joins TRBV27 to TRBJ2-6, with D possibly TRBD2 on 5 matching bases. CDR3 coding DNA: TGTGCCAGCAGAGGCGGGCAGGCGATCTCTGGGGCCAACGTCCTGACTTTC. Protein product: CASRGGQAISGANVLTF.